This is a list of T cell receptor beta chains from one sample in a study of Graves' ophthalmopathy and Graves' hyperthyroidism. TCRdb reprocessed the multiplex PCR reads with MiXCR, giving one entry per CDR3 protein. The sample consists of roughly 610,000 distinct CDR3 sequences, about 20% of them appearing once. The material sequenced was peripheral blood. The receptors originated from a woman aged 18-35 years with stable Graves' hyperthyroidism. Some clones in this sample may be carry-over from other donors' samples. CDR3s include the opening cysteine and the closing phenylalanine or tryptophan. The D gene is left open where the match is weak. Size values are once, few and many counts, or a class for expanded clones, and some rows have none.

CDR3 DNA: TGCAGCGTTGCTAGCGGGGGGCAAGAGACCCAGTACTTC; CDR3 protein: CSVASGGQETQYF; D gene: TRBD2; V gene: TRBV29-1; clone size: -; J gene: TRBJ2-5; CDR3 length: 13
CDR3 DNA: TGTGCCAGCAGTTTAAACGTAGCTCCCGGGGAGCTGTTTTTT; CDR3 protein: CASSLNVAPGELFF; D gene: -; V gene: TRBV12-3/TRBV12-4; clone size: -; J gene: TRBJ2-2; CDR3 length: 14
CDR3 DNA: TGTGCCAGCAGTTCACCGGGACAGGCGGTCTACGAGCAGTACTTC; CDR3 protein: CASSSPGQAVYEQYF; D gene: TRBD1; V gene: TRBV28; clone size: few; J gene: TRBJ2-7; CDR3 length: 15
CDR3 DNA: TGTGCCAGCAGAGACGGTTACCAAGAGACCCAGTACTTC; CDR3 protein: CASRDGYQETQYF; D gene: -; V gene: TRBV6-1; clone size: many; J gene: TRBJ2-5; CDR3 length: 13
CDR3 DNA: TGTGCCAGCAGCGTAGGATTCGGGGGAGGGCCTGACGAGCAGTACTTC; CDR3 protein: CASSVGFGGGPDEQYF; D gene: TRBD2; V gene: TRBV9; clone size: many; J gene: TRBJ2-7; CDR3 length: 16
CDR3 DNA: TGTGCCTGGAGTGTACGGCCAGAACCAGAGACCCAGTACTTC; CDR3 protein: CAWSVRPEPETQYF; D gene: -; V gene: TRBV30; clone size: many; J gene: TRBJ2-5; CDR3 length: 14
CDR3 DNA: TGTGCCAGCAATCCAAGCGGGGGCTCCTCCTACGAGCAGTACTTC; CDR3 protein: CASNPSGGSSYEQYF; D gene: TRBD2; V gene: TRBV6-2/TRBV6-3; clone size: -; J gene: TRBJ2-7; CDR3 length: 15
CDR3 DNA: TGTGCCAGCAGCTCCAGGGGGCTCAGCTCCTATAATTCACCCCTCCACTTT; CDR3 protein: CASSSRGLSSYNSPLHF; D gene: TRBD1; V gene: TRBV2; clone size: -; J gene: TRBJ1-6; CDR3 length: 17
CDR3 DNA: TGTGCCTGGAGTAGGTACAGGGCCTACGAGCAGTACTTC; CDR3 protein: CAWSRYRAYEQYF; D gene: -; V gene: TRBV30; clone size: -; J gene: TRBJ2-7; CDR3 length: 13
CDR3 DNA: TGTGCCAGCAGCCAAAGTTATTATCGCAATCAGCCCCAGCATTTT; CDR3 protein: CASSQSYYRNQPQHF; D gene: -; V gene: TRBV6-1; clone size: many; J gene: TRBJ1-5; CDR3 length: 15
CDR3 DNA: TGCAGCGTTGGCGGGGGGGAGGAGAAAAACATTCAGTACTTC; CDR3 protein: CSVGGGEEKNIQYF; D gene: TRBD2; V gene: TRBV29-1; clone size: many; J gene: TRBJ2-4; CDR3 length: 14
CDR3 DNA: TGTGCCAGCAGCTTCGCAGGGGGCGGCTACGAGCAGTACTTC; CDR3 protein: CASSFAGGGYEQYF; D gene: TRBD1; V gene: TRBV9; clone size: many; J gene: TRBJ2-7; CDR3 length: 14
CDR3 DNA: TGTGCCAGCAGTACGCAGGGCAATCAGCCCCAGCATTTT; CDR3 protein: CASSTQGNQPQHF; D gene: -; V gene: TRBV19; clone size: many; J gene: TRBJ1-5; CDR3 length: 13
CDR3 DNA: TGTGCCAGCAGTTTAATGCTATCCTACGAGCAGTACTTC; CDR3 protein: CASSLMLSYEQYF; D gene: -; V gene: TRBV12-3/TRBV12-4; clone size: many; J gene: TRBJ2-7; CDR3 length: 13
CDR3 DNA: TGTGCCAGCACGGAGGTGGGGAACACTGAAGCTTTCTTT; CDR3 protein: CASTEVGNTEAFF; D gene: -; V gene: TRBV3-1; clone size: few; J gene: TRBJ1-1; CDR3 length: 13
CDR3 DNA: TGTGCCAGCAGTTCCCCCAGTCAAGGGACCCAGTACTTC; CDR3 protein: CASSSPSQGTQYF; D gene: -; V gene: TRBV6-5; clone size: many; J gene: TRBJ2-5; CDR3 length: 13
CDR3 DNA: TGCAGTGCTTCCGGACGGTCCGGGGAGCTGTTTTTT; CDR3 protein: CSASGRSGELFF; D gene: -; V gene: TRBV20-1; clone size: many; J gene: TRBJ2-2; CDR3 length: 12
CDR3 DNA: TGTGCCAGCCGTCCCGAACTCTCTGGAAACACCATATATTTT; CDR3 protein: CASRPELSGNTIYF; D gene: -; V gene: TRBV6-1; clone size: many; J gene: TRBJ1-3; CDR3 length: 14
CDR3 DNA: TGTGCCAGCAGTGAACCTCCCAATCAGCCCCAGCATTTT; CDR3 protein: CASSEPPNQPQHF; D gene: -; V gene: TRBV2; clone size: -; J gene: TRBJ1-5; CDR3 length: 13
CDR3 DNA: TGTGCCACCAGTCCTCCTAGGGGTGAGACCCAGTACTTC; CDR3 protein: CATSPPRGETQYF; D gene: -; V gene: TRBV15; clone size: few; J gene: TRBJ2-5; CDR3 length: 13
CDR3 DNA: TGTGCCAGCAGCTTACTGCAGGGGCCCACCGGGGAGCTGTTTTTT; CDR3 protein: CASSLLQGPTGELFF; D gene: -; V gene: TRBV11-2; clone size: few; J gene: TRBJ2-2; CDR3 length: 15
CDR3 DNA: TGCGCCAGCAGGCCTAGGGAAACCGGGGAGCTGTTTTTT; CDR3 protein: CASRPRETGELFF; D gene: -; V gene: TRBV5-1; clone size: few; J gene: TRBJ2-2; CDR3 length: 13
CDR3 DNA: TGTGCCAGCAGCTTAGAGGGGCACGGAACCTACGAGCAGTACTTC; CDR3 protein: CASSLEGHGTYEQYF; D gene: -; V gene: TRBV13; clone size: many; J gene: TRBJ2-7; CDR3 length: 15
CDR3 DNA: TGCGCCAGCAGCTTGGCTACGAGCTCCTACGAGCAGTACTTC; CDR3 protein: CASSLATSSYEQYF; D gene: -; V gene: TRBV5-1; clone size: few; J gene: TRBJ2-7; CDR3 length: 14
CDR3 DNA: TGTGCCAGCAGCTTAAATCCCCTAGTTGGCGAGACCCAGTACTTC; CDR3 protein: CASSLNPLVGETQYF; D gene: -; V gene: TRBV7-2; clone size: many; J gene: TRBJ2-5; CDR3 length: 15
CDR3 DNA: TGTGCCAGCAGCCAAAGGACTAGCGGGGTCCTTACCACCGGGGAGCTGTTTTTT; CDR3 protein: CASSQRTSGVLTTGELFF; D gene: TRBD2; V gene: TRBV27; clone size: -; J gene: TRBJ2-2; CDR3 length: 18
CDR3 DNA: TGTGCCAGCAGTTACAGGGGCGGGGAGCTGTTTTTT; CDR3 protein: CASSYRGGELFF; D gene: -; V gene: TRBV6-5; clone size: many; J gene: TRBJ2-2; CDR3 length: 12
CDR3 DNA: TGCAGTGCTAGAGATTCCTCGCGGGGTGGCCCTGAAGCTTTCTTT; CDR3 protein: CSARDSSRGGPEAFF; D gene: -; V gene: TRBV20-1; clone size: many; J gene: TRBJ1-1; CDR3 length: 15
CDR3 DNA: TGTGCCAGCATTTACGGGACGGGAATCTATGGCTACACCTTC; CDR3 protein: CASIYGTGIYGYTF; D gene: -; V gene: TRBV6-5; clone size: many; J gene: TRBJ1-2; CDR3 length: 14
CDR3 DNA: TGTGCCAGCAGCCGGCCCAGGGAGTCAGGAGAGCAGTACTTC; CDR3 protein: CASSRPRESGEQYF; D gene: -; V gene: TRBV12-3/TRBV12-4; clone size: few; J gene: TRBJ2-7; CDR3 length: 14
CDR3 DNA: TGTGCCAGCAGCGGCGGGAAAAACATTCAGTACTTC; CDR3 protein: CASSGGKNIQYF; D gene: -; V gene: TRBV11-2; clone size: -; J gene: TRBJ2-4; CDR3 length: 12
CDR3 DNA: TGTGCCAGCAGTGGAAACAGGATGTCCGGGGAGCTGTGTTTT; CDR3 protein: CASSGNRMSGELCF; D gene: -; V gene: TRBV2; clone size: few; J gene: TRBJ2-2; CDR3 length: 14
CDR3 DNA: TGTGCCACGGGGACATCTGGGGAGACCCAGTACTTC; CDR3 protein: CATGTSGETQYF; D gene: -; V gene: TRBV28; clone size: -; J gene: TRBJ2-5; CDR3 length: 12
CDR3 DNA: TGCGCCAGCAGCCAACGGCCATTTAGCCCCTACGAGCAGTACTTC; CDR3 protein: CASSQRPFSPYEQYF; D gene: -; V gene: TRBV5-1; clone size: -; J gene: TRBJ2-7; CDR3 length: 15
CDR3 DNA: TGCGCCAGCAGCTTGGCCCAGGGGGCTCAGACTGAAGCTTTCTTT; CDR3 protein: CASSLAQGAQTEAFF; D gene: TRBD1; V gene: TRBV5-1; clone size: many; J gene: TRBJ1-1; CDR3 length: 15
CDR3 DNA: TGTGCCATCAAGACAGGGGCTAACTATGGCTACACCTTC; CDR3 protein: CAIKTGANYGYTF; D gene: TRBD1; V gene: TRBV10-3; clone size: many; J gene: TRBJ1-2; CDR3 length: 13
CDR3 DNA: TGCGCCAGCAGCTTGGACAGTATGGGGGAGCAGTACTTC; CDR3 protein: CASSLDSMGEQYF; D gene: -; V gene: TRBV5-1; clone size: -; J gene: TRBJ2-7; CDR3 length: 13
CDR3 DNA: TGTGCCAGCACTTACCCTATTAGAGGCCACACTGAAGCTTTCTTT; CDR3 protein: CASTYPIRGHTEAFF; D gene: -; V gene: TRBV6-5; clone size: -; J gene: TRBJ1-1; CDR3 length: 15
CDR3 DNA: TGTGCCTGGAGCGGGATCGGACGGGGGCCCTATAATTCACCCCTCCACTTT; CDR3 protein: CAWSGIGRGPYNSPLHF; D gene: -; V gene: TRBV30; clone size: -; J gene: TRBJ1-6; CDR3 length: 17
CDR3 DNA: TGTGCCAGCAGTTACGGCTCACAGGGAGGCGACTATGGCTACACCTTC; CDR3 protein: CASSYGSQGGDYGYTF; D gene: -; V gene: TRBV6-5; clone size: many; J gene: TRBJ1-2; CDR3 length: 16